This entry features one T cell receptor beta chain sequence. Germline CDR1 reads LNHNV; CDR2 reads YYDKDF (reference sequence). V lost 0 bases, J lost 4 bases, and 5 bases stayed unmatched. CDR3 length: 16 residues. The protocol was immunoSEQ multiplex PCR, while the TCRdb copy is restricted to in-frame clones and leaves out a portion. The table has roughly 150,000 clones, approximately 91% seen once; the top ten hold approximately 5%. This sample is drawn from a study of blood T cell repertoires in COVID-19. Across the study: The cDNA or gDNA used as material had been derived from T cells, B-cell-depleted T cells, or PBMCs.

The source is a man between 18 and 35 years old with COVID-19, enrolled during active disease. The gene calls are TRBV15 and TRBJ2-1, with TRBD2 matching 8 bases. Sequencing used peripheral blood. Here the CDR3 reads CATSRDLTGGYNEQFF. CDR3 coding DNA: TGTGCCACCAGCAGAGATTTGACGGGAGGGTACAATGAGCAGTTCTTC.